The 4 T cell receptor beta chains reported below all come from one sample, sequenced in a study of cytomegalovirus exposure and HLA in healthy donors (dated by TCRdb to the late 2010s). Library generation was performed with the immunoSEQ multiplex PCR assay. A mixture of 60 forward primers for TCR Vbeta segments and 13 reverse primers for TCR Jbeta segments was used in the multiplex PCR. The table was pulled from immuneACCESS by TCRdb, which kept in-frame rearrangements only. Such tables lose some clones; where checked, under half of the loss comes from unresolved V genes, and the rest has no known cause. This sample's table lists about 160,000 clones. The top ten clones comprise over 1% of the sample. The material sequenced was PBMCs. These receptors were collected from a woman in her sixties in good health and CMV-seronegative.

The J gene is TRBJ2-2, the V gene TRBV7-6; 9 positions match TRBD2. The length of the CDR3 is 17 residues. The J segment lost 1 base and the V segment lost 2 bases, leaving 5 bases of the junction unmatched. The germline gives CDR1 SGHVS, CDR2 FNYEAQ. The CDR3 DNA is TGTGCCAGCAGCTTAATAAGCGGGAGGAGGAACACCGGGGAGCTGTTTTTT. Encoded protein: CASSLISGRRNTGELFF.

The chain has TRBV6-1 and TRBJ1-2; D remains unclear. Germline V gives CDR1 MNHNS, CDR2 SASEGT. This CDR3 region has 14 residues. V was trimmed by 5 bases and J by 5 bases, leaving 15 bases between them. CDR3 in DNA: TGTGCCAGCAGTAACTTGCTGGGCCTTTATGGCTACACCTTC. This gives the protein CASSNLLGLYGYTF.

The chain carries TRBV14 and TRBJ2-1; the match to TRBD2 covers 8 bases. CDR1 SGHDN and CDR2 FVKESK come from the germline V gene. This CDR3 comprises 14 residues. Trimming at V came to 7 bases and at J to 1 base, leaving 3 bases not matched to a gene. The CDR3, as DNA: TGTGCCAGCACCCGGGGGGGTTCCTACAATGAGCAGTTCTTC. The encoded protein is CASTRGGSYNEQFF. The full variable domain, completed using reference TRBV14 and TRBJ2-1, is EAGVTQFPSHSVIEKGQTVTLRCDPISGHDNLYWYRRVMGKEIKFLLHFVKESKQDESGMPNNRFLAERTGGTYSTLKVQPAELEDSGVYFCASTRGGSYNEQFFGPGTRLTVL.

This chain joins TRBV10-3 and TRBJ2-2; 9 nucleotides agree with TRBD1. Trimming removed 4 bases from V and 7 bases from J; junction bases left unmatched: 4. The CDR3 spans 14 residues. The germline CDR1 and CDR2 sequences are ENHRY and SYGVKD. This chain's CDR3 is CAISGQGDGGELFF. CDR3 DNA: TGTGCCATCAGTGGACAGGGGGACGGCGGGGAGCTGTTTTTT.